This T cell receptor (beta chain) was documented in a study of T cell repertoires in cytomegalovirus infection. Across the study: Selection of CMV epitopes for the study included recently identified HLA-C-restricted and well-studied HLA-B-restricted ones. Both CMV infection and a matching HLA type were indicated by public TCR beta signatures.

Germline V lookup: CDR1 SNHLY, CDR2 FYNNEI. Between the trimmed V and J ends, which lost 6 bases and 5 bases, there was a span of 9 bases. The CDR3 has 12 amino acids. TCRdb reanalysed the reads using MiXCR and keeps one entry per CDR3 protein. This table holds roughly 340,000 distinct CDR3 sequences, roughly 28% found once. Overall study findings and caveats: Dominating the ex vivo response were HLA-C-restricted CMV-specific TCR beta clonotypes. Cumulative public TCR beta family frequency identified CMV carriers with the relevant HLA.

This clonotype was found a few times. Its antigen remains unknown. This material consisted of cultured PBMCs, taken from culture after CMV antigen stimulation. The clonotype comes from a human donor in good health (CMV status not recorded). Some clones in this sample may be carry-over from other donors' samples. The gene calls are TRBV2 and TRBJ2-3; D uncertain. CDR3 in amino acids: CASRGSGDTQYF. The CDR3, as DNA: TGTGCCAGCAGAGGGTCGGGAGATACGCAGTATTTT.